This entry lists 26 T cell receptor beta chains sequenced from one sample in a study of preoperative IRX-2 immunotherapy in early breast cancer. TCRdb keeps only in-frame clones here, not all; method: immunoSEQ multiplex PCR. In the table there are 40,000 to 45,000 clones, roughly 95% of which are singletons. As to treatment: preoperative locoregional IRX-2 cytokine immunotherapy. This specimen was tumor tissue, taken after IRX-2 immunotherapy. The receptors shown here come from a human donor with breast cancer.

This clone was picked up one time. The chain employs TRBV5-1 and TRBJ2-5; 9 nucleotides agree with TRBD2. The CDR3 runs to 16 residues. The V and J ends lost 4 bases and 0 bases, in that order; junction bases with no gene match: 7. Per germline, CDR1 SGHRS and CDR2 YFSETQ. The chain's CDR3 is CASSRRLAVYQETQYF. CDR3 in DNA: TGCGCCAGCAGCCGACGACTAGCGGTGTACCAAGAGACCCAGTACTTC.

CDR3: CASSPGGGGYTF. The CDR3 nucleotides read TGTGCCAGCAGTCCCGGCGGGGGTGGCTACACCTTC. The chain uses TRBV27 and TRBJ1-2; TRBD1 might be the D (5 bases). The CDR3 contains 12 residues. V lost 5 bases, J lost 7 bases, and 11 bases lay in between. Per germline, CDR1 MNHEY and CDR2 SMNVEV (reference sequence).

This chain joins TRBV7-6 and TRBJ2-2; D not certain. Per the germline V gene, CDR1 is SGHVS and CDR2 is FNYEAQ. The CDR3 extends over 12 amino acids. Trimming stripped 3 bases from V and 5 bases from J, with 4 bases between. The CDR3 nucleotides read TGTGCCAGCAGCTTGAGTACCGGGGAGCTGTTTTTT. This gives the protein CASSLSTGELFF.

This rearrangement joins TRBV7-2 to TRBJ2-7, with a possible D match to TRBD1 (6 bases). The CDR3 has 16 amino acids. Germline V lookup: CDR1 SGHTA, CDR2 FQGNSA. The V end was cut by 1 base, the J end by 4 bases, with 17 bases between. The chain's CDR3 is CASSLVATAGAYEQYF. CDR3 nucleotides: TGTGCCAGCAGCTTAGTAGCCACAGCAGGGGCTTACGAGCAGTACTTC.

The chain employs TRBV28 and TRBJ1-3; TRBD1 might be the D (5 bases). V lost 8 bases to trimming and J lost 0 bases, with 11 bases between them. Germline V gene lookup returns CDR1 MDHEN and CDR2 SYDVKM. The CDR3 runs 14 residues. The CDR3: CASGKDTSGNTIYF. The CDR3 DNA reads TGTGCCAGCGGGAAGGACACCTCTGGAAACACCATATATTTT.

This chain uses TRBV13 with TRBJ2-7, with a possible D match to TRBD2 (5 bases). Germline assignment: CDR1 PRHDT and CDR2 FYEKMQ (reference sequence). Trimming removed 5 bases at V and 2 bases at J, with 13 bases between. The CDR3 runs 14 residues. The CDR3 reads CASSHERYPYEQYF. Here the CDR3 DNA reads TGTGCCAGCAGCCATGAGCGGTACCCCTACGAGCAGTACTTC.

The chain combines TRBV30 with TRBJ2-1, with D hard to call. Germline lookup yields CDR1 GTSNPN and CDR2 SVGIG (reference sequence). Trimming took 3 bases from V and 6 from J, leaving 12 bases between them. This CDR3 has 13 amino acids. The CDR3 protein is CAWRGFQSNEQFF. In nucleotides, the CDR3 is TGTGCCTGGAGGGGATTCCAATCCAATGAGCAGTTCTTC.

The chain couples TRBV6-6 to TRBJ2-2; D is possibly TRBD2 (6 bases). CDR1 MNHNY and CDR2 SVGAGI come from the germline V gene (reference sequence). This CDR3 is 13 amino acids long. With 6 bases removed from V and 5 bases from J, the gap between germline ends came to 10 bases. The CDR3 loop is CASRLTRTGELFF. The CDR3 region has the DNA TGTGCCAGCAGACTGACTAGAACCGGGGAGCTGTTTTTT.

The chain has TRBV5-6 and TRBJ1-2, with no clear D. Per germline, CDR1 SGHDT and CDR2 YYEEEE. Trimming stripped 0 bases from V and 4 bases from J, with 13 bases between. This CDR3 has 15 amino acids. CDR3 amino acids: CASSLESHGLYGYTF. In DNA form, the CDR3 reads TGTGCCAGCAGCTTGGAGTCACATGGGCTCTATGGCTACACCTTC. Based on the CDR3 plus reference TRBV5-6 and TRBJ1-2, the full variable domain is DAGVTQSPTHLIKTRGQQVTLRCSPKSGHDTVSWYQQALGQGPQFIFQYYEEEERQRGNFPDRFSGHQFPNYSSELNVNALLLGDSALYLCASSLESHGLYGYTFGSGTRLTVV.

The J gene is TRBJ2-2, the V gene TRBV27; TRBD1 is a possible D gene (6 bases). The CDR3 consists of 15 residues. V lost 5 bases, J lost 4 bases, and 14 bases lay in between. Germline loops: CDR1 MNHEY, CDR2 SMNVEV (reference sequence). CDR3 residues: CASSPNLQGTGELFF. In nucleotides, the CDR3 is TGTGCCAGCAGTCCCAACCTACAGGGCACCGGGGAGCTGTTTTTT.

The chain links TRBV7-9 to TRBJ2-1, with D perhaps TRBD1 (6 bases). The CDR3 loop spans 15 amino acids. Trimming stripped 6 bases from V and 3 bases from J, with 15 bases between. The germline V gene has CDR1 SEHNR and CDR2 FQNEAQ (reference sequence). DNA for the CDR3: TGTGCCAGCAGTTATCAGACAGGTTACTACAATGAGCAGTTCTTC. Protein: CASSYQTGYYNEQFF. The entire variable domain, with the rest obtained from reference TRBV7-9 and TRBJ2-1, is as follows: DTGVSQNPRHKITKRGQNVTFRCDPISEHNRLYWYRQTLGQGPEFLTYFQNEAQLEKSRLLSDRFSAERPKGSFSTLEIQRTEQGDSAMYLCASSYQTGYYNEQFFGPGTRLTVL.

This chain joins TRBV10-1 and TRBJ2-3; 11 bases are a match to TRBD2. Germline assignment: CDR1 WNHNN and CDR2 SYGVQD (reference sequence). The CDR3 has 14 amino acids. The J segment lost 6 bases and the V segment lost 10 bases, leaving 9 bases of the junction unmatched. Here the CDR3 DNA reads TGCGCCACAGGGACTAGCGGCGGCTTGGATACGCAGTATTTT. It is translated as CATGTSGGLDTQYF.

The CDR3 loop reads CAGPSGSTDTQYF. The DNA for the CDR3 is TGTGCCGGACCTTCCGGTAGCACAGATACGCAGTATTTT. The chain carries TRBV30 and TRBJ2-3; no clear D gene. Germline CDR1 GTSNPN, CDR2 SVGIG (reference sequence). The CDR3 length is 13 residues. The ends were cut back, 8 bases at V and 0 bases at J, with 12 bases in the middle.

This clone was picked up one time. This sequence joins TRBV7-2 and TRBJ1-5; 7 bases match TRBD1. V was pared by 1 base and J by 7 bases, with 7 bases of the junction left unmatched. Germline assignment: CDR1 SGHTA and CDR2 FQGNSA. CDR3 length: 15 amino acids. The CDR3 region has the DNA TGTGCCAGCAGCTTAGACCTAAAACAGGGGCAGCCCCAGCATTTT. It codes for CASSLDLKQGQPQHF.

The gene calls are TRBV14 and TRBJ2-4; TRBD2 matches at 14 bases. There are 15 residues in the CDR3. Unmatched junction bases numbered 8, after V lost 4 bases and J lost 12 bases. CDR1 and CDR2 from the germline V gene are SGHDN and FVKESK. The CDR3, as DNA: TGTGCCAGCAGCCCCGGACTAGCGGGAGGTTGGGCTCAGTACTTC. This encodes CASSPGLAGGWAQYF.

The chain is built from TRBV29-1 and TRBJ2-3; 7 bases are a match to TRBD2. Germline values: CDR1 SQVTM, CDR2 ANQGSEA. The CDR3 runs to 16 residues. After removal of 5 bases from V and 1 base from J, the junction contained 12 bases not matched to a gene. CDR3 sequence: CSVFGRQAGRTDTQYF. The CDR3 nucleotides read TGCAGCGTTTTCGGGAGACAAGCGGGGCGCACAGATACGCAGTATTTT.

The V call is TRBV4-3, the J call TRBJ2-7, with D unresolved. V was shortened by 3 bases and J by 3 bases, with 9 bases between the two germline ends. The CDR3 contains 13 residues. Germline CDR1 and CDR2: LGHNA and YSLEER. The CDR3 loop is CASSQANNYEQYF. The DNA of the CDR3 is TGCGCCAGCAGCCAGGCCAACAACTACGAGCAGTACTTC.

J is TRBJ1-2 and V is TRBV29-1; D is possibly TRBD1 (6 bases). Trimming took 5 bases from V and 4 from J, leaving 11 bases between them. Germline V gene data show CDR1 as SQVTM and CDR2 as ANQGSEA. The CDR3 loop spans 12 amino acids. CDR3 amino acids: CSVRRGGYGYTF. The CDR3 DNA follows: TGCAGCGTTAGAAGGGGGGGCTATGGCTACACCTTC.

The chain links TRBV6-1 to TRBJ1-5; D gene ambiguous. Germline-derived CDR1 and CDR2 are MNHNS and SASEGT. Trimming left V 6 bases short and J 4 bases short, with 10 bases between. This CDR3 region has 13 residues. In DNA form, the CDR3 reads TGTGCCAGCAGCAAACGTGGGAATCAGCCCCAGCATTTT. The encoded protein is CASSKRGNQPQHF.

This clone was picked up one time. The chain couples TRBV2 to TRBJ2-7; 9 bases are shared with TRBD1. Germline CDR1 is SNHLY and CDR2 is FYNNEI. V lost 6 bases and J lost 3; bases outside the gene matches: 6. The CDR3 loop spans 14 amino acids. CDR3 protein: CASRDRGGIYEQYF. The CDR3 coding sequence is TGTGCCAGCAGGGACAGGGGCGGGATCTACGAGCAGTACTTC.

This clone was observed once. V usage is TRBV6-5 and J usage is TRBJ2-5; D perhaps matches TRBD2 (6 bases). Germline V gene data show CDR1 as MNHEY and CDR2 as SVGAGI. The CDR3 has 14 amino acids. Trimming cost V 0 bases and J 1 base, with 6 bases left between them. This CDR3 is CASSYSGLQETQYF. CDR3 nucleotides: TGTGCCAGCAGTTACTCGGGACTCCAAGAGACCCAGTACTTC.

This chain connects TRBV13 to TRBJ2-7; either TRBD1 or TRBD2 may fit D (6 bases each). This CDR3 contains 15 residues. Germline lookup yields CDR1 PRHDT and CDR2 FYEKMQ (reference sequence). V lost 4 bases and J lost 2, with 15 bases in between. CDR3 sequence: CASSSPGEAPYEQYF. DNA for the CDR3: TGTGCCAGCAGCTCGCCAGGGGAGGCCCCCTACGAGCAGTACTTC.

The chain combines TRBV5-4 with TRBJ1-2; D call uncertain. This CDR3 has 13 amino acids. The V gene's germline CDR1 is SGHNT and CDR2 YYREEE (reference sequence). V lost 3 bases, J lost 8 bases, and 14 bases lay in between. The CDR3 DNA follows: TGTGCCAGCAGCTCGGACGGTGCCCACGGCTACACCTTC. It codes for CASSSDGAHGYTF.

The rearrangement joins TRBV7-2 to TRBJ2-7; 11 bases fit TRBD1. Germline V gene sequence: CDR1 SGHTA, CDR2 FQGNSA. V was pared by 5 bases and J by 4 bases, with 7 bases of the junction left unmatched. The CDR3 is 15 residues long. The CDR3 nucleotides are TGTGCCAGCAGCAGAAGGACAGGGGGCTTTTACGAGCAGTACTTC. This translates into CASSRRTGGFYEQYF.

The J gene is TRBJ1-1, the V gene TRBV19; maybe TRBD1 (6 bases). The CDR3 is 16 residues long. The germline CDR1 and CDR2 sequences are LNHDA and SQIVND (reference sequence). Trimming removed 7 bases from V and 4 bases from J, with 22 bases in between. CDR3 residues: CASTLRGRAPGTEAFF. The CDR3, as DNA: TGTGCCAGTACCCTCAGGGGTAGGGCCCCGGGCACTGAAGCTTTCTTT.

The chain employs TRBV18 and TRBJ2-2; D remains ambiguous. The CDR3 extends over 16 amino acids. The germline V gene encodes CDR1 KGHSH and CDR2 LQKENI. V shed 6 bases and J shed 1 base, with 15 bases lying between them. The CDR3 nucleotides read TGTGCCAGCTCGGGTCGGCGGACGGAGAACACCGGGGAGCTGTTTTTT. Its protein is CASSGRRTENTGELFF.